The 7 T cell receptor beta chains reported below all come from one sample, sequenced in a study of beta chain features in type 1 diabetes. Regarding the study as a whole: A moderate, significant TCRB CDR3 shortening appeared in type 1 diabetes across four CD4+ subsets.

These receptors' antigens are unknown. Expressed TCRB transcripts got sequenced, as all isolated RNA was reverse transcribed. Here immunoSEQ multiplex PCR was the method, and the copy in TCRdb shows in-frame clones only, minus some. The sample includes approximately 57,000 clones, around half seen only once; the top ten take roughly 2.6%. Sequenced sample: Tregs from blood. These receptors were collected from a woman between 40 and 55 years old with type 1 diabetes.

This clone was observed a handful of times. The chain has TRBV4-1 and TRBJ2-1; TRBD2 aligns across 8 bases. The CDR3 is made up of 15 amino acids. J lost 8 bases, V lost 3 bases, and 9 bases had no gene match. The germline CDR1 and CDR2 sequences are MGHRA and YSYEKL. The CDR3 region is CASSQMRTSWDEQFF. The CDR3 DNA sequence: TGCGCCAGCAGCCAGATGCGGACTAGCTGGGATGAGCAGTTCTTC.

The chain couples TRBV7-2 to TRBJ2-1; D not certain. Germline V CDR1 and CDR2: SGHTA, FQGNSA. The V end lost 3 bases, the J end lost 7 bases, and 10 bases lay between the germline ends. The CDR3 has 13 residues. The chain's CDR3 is CASSFSAPNEQFF. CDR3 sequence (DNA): TGTGCCAGCAGCTTCAGCGCCCCTAATGAGCAGTTCTTC.

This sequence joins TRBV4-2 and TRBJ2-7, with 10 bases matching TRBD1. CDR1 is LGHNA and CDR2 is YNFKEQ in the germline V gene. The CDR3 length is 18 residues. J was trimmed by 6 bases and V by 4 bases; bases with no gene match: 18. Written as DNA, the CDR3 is TGTGCCAGCAGCCGTATAAGGACAGGGGGGGCCTTTGAGGTCGAGCAGTACTTC. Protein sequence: CASSRIRTGGAFEVEQYF.

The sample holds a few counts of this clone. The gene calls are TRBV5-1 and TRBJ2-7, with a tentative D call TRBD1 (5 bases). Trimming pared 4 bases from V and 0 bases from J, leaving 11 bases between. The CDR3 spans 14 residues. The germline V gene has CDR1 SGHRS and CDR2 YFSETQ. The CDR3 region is CASSPDSYSYEQYF. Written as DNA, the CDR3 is TGCGCCAGCAGCCCCGACAGCTACTCCTACGAGCAGTACTTC.

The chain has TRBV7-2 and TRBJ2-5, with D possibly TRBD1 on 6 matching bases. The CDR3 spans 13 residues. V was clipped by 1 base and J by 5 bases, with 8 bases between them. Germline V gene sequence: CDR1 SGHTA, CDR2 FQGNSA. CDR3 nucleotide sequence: TGTGCCAGCAGCTTAGACAGGGAGGAGACCCAGTACTTC. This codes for CASSLDREETQYF.

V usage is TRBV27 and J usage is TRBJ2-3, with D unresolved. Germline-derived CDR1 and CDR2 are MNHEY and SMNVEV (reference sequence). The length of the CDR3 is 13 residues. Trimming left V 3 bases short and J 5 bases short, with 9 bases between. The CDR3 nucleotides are TGTGCCAGCAGTTTCGACTGGGTAGATACGCAGTATTTT. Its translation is CASSFDWVDTQYF.

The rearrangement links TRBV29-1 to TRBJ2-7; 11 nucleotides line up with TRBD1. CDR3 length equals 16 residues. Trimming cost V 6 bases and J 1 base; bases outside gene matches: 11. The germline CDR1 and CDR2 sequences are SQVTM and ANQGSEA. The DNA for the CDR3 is TGCAGCGTGCTGAGGGACAGGGGGAGTTGGTCCTACGAGCAGTACTTC. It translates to CSVLRDRGSWSYEQYF.